A selection of T cell receptor beta chains follows, all from one sample in a study of blood T cell repertoires in COVID-19. The method was immunoSEQ multiplex PCR; TCRdb's version includes in-frame clones alone and lacks a portion of them. This sample yields 100,000 to 150,000 clones, of which 80% are seen a single time; 20% to 25% belongs to the top ten. The source material was peripheral blood. The origin of the receptors is a human donor in a cohort sampled during active COVID-19. Both conserved end residues are part of each CDR3. Fields, in order: clone size, J gene, V gene, D gene, CDR3 DNA, CDR3 protein. A D gene is named only where the DNA matches it firmly. Expanded clones get a size class; other rows say once, few or many, or leave the size out.

clone_size: -; j_call: TRBJ1-4; v_call: TRBV21-1; d_call: -; cdr3_nt: TGTGCCAGCAGCCCCCGCGCGGGGAGGGCAAAACTGTTTTTT; cdr3_aa: CASSPRAGRAKLFF
clone_size: -; j_call: TRBJ2-3; v_call: TRBV7-3; d_call: TRBD2; cdr3_nt: TGTGCCAGCAGCCTCGGAATAGCGGGGATCACAGATACGCAGTATTTT; cdr3_aa: CASSLGIAGITDTQYF
clone_size: -; j_call: TRBJ1-5; v_call: TRBV19; d_call: TRBD1; cdr3_nt: TGTGCCAGTAGTACAGGAAGACAGGGAAATCAGCCCCAGCATTTT; cdr3_aa: CASSTGRQGNQPQHF
clone_size: -; j_call: TRBJ1-5; v_call: TRBV30; d_call: -; cdr3_nt: TGTGCCTGGTCCCAGGAACAATATCAGCCCCAGCATTTT; cdr3_aa: CAWSQEQYQPQHF
clone_size: few; j_call: TRBJ2-7; v_call: TRBV25-1; d_call: -; cdr3_nt: TGTGCCAGCAGCGACAAAGACTACGAGCAGTACTTC; cdr3_aa: CASSDKDYEQYF
clone_size: -; j_call: TRBJ1-3; v_call: TRBV6-5; d_call: -; cdr3_nt: TGTGCCAGCCGCTCCGAAGCTACCTCTGGAAACACCATATATTTT; cdr3_aa: CASRSEATSGNTIYF
clone_size: -; j_call: TRBJ1-2; v_call: TRBV15; d_call: -; cdr3_nt: TGTGCCACCAGCAGAGAGCGCCAGGGAATTACTGGCTACACCTTC; cdr3_aa: CATSRERQGITGYTF
clone_size: -; j_call: TRBJ2-3; v_call: TRBV19; d_call: TRBD1; cdr3_nt: TGTGCCAGTAGTACCGGGACAGGGGGCAGAACAGATACGCAGTATTTT; cdr3_aa: CASSTGTGGRTDTQYF
clone_size: -; j_call: TRBJ2-6; v_call: TRBV19; d_call: -; cdr3_nt: TGTGCCAGTAGTATTCGTCCAGGCCCTGGGGCCAACGTCCTGACTTTC; cdr3_aa: CASSIRPGPGANVLTF
clone_size: -; j_call: TRBJ2-7; v_call: TRBV7-7; d_call: TRBD1; cdr3_nt: TGTGCCAGCAGCCCCCGGACAGGGGGGCAAGAGGAGCAGTACTTC; cdr3_aa: CASSPRTGGQEEQYF
clone_size: -; j_call: TRBJ2-1; v_call: TRBV6-5; d_call: TRBD1; cdr3_nt: TGTGCCAGCAGTCCCGTCGGGACAGGGGGTAATGAGCAGTTCTTC; cdr3_aa: CASSPVGTGGNEQFF
clone_size: -; j_call: TRBJ1-5; v_call: TRBV28; d_call: -; cdr3_nt: TGTGCCAGCAGCCCGTCTCACGGCGCAGGGAACAATCAGCCCCAGCATTTT; cdr3_aa: CASSPSHGAGNNQPQHF
clone_size: -; j_call: TRBJ2-5; v_call: TRBV10-3; d_call: TRBD2; cdr3_nt: TGTGCCATCAGTGAGTGGCGGACTAGCGGGGGGGACCAAGAGACCCAGTACTTC; cdr3_aa: CAISEWRTSGGDQETQYF
clone_size: -; j_call: TRBJ1-5; v_call: TRBV6-6; d_call: -; cdr3_nt: TGTGCCAGCAGTTACTCGAACAGGGTTAGCAATCAGCCCCAGCATTTT; cdr3_aa: CASSYSNRVSNQPQHF
clone_size: -; j_call: TRBJ2-7; v_call: TRBV28; d_call: TRBD2; cdr3_nt: TGTGCCAGCACCCCTACTCTAGCGGGAGGATCCTCCTACGAGCAGTACTTC; cdr3_aa: CASTPTLAGGSSYEQYF
clone_size: -; j_call: TRBJ1-1; v_call: TRBV2; d_call: -; cdr3_nt: TGTGCCAGCAGTAACTCTAACACTGAAGCTTTCTTT; cdr3_aa: CASSNSNTEAFF
clone_size: -; j_call: TRBJ1-6; v_call: TRBV4-2; d_call: -; cdr3_nt: TGTGCCAGCAGCCAAGATCAGGGGTATAATTCACCCCTCCACTTT; cdr3_aa: CASSQDQGYNSPLHF
clone_size: -; j_call: TRBJ1-2; v_call: TRBV10-3; d_call: TRBD1; cdr3_nt: TGTGCCATCAGTGAGTCTGGGACAGGTGTATTGTTGGACGGCTACACCTTC; cdr3_aa: CAISESGTGVLLDGYTF
clone_size: few; j_call: TRBJ2-7; v_call: TRBV9; d_call: -; cdr3_nt: TGTGCCAGCAGCGTAGGGGCCCCGGAGGGGTACGAGCAGTACTTC; cdr3_aa: CASSVGAPEGYEQYF
clone_size: -; j_call: TRBJ2-3; v_call: TRBV15; d_call: TRBD1; cdr3_nt: TGTGCCACCAGCCCTTGGGACAGGGAAACAGATACGCAGTATTTT; cdr3_aa: CATSPWDRETDTQYF
clone_size: -; j_call: TRBJ2-5; v_call: TRBV29-1; d_call: -; cdr3_nt: TGCAGCGTTGAACGGACTTACGGCGGGTCCCAAGAGACCCAGTACTTC; cdr3_aa: CSVERTYGGSQETQYF
clone_size: -; j_call: TRBJ1-5; v_call: TRBV28; d_call: -; cdr3_nt: TGTGCCAGCAGATTGGGCATCCGGCTGCCCCAGCATTTT; cdr3_aa: CASRLGIRLPQHF
clone_size: -; j_call: TRBJ1-3; v_call: TRBV18; d_call: -; cdr3_nt: TGTGCCAGCTCACAACAGGGCTCTGGAAACACCATATATTTT; cdr3_aa: CASSQQGSGNTIYF
clone_size: -; j_call: TRBJ1-4; v_call: TRBV19; d_call: TRBD1; cdr3_nt: TGTGCCAGTAGTGTCGACAGGGATCGGGAAAAACTGTTTTTT; cdr3_aa: CASSVDRDREKLFF
clone_size: -; j_call: TRBJ1-2; v_call: TRBV21-1; d_call: -; cdr3_nt: TGTGCCAGCAGCAAAGAGACAGCCTATGGCTACACCTTC; cdr3_aa: CASSKETAYGYTF
clone_size: -; j_call: TRBJ1-2; v_call: TRBV9; d_call: -; cdr3_nt: TGTGCCAGCAGCTCGGGCCCTGAAGAGGGCTATGGCTACACCTTC; cdr3_aa: CASSSGPEEGYGYTF
clone_size: -; j_call: TRBJ2-3; v_call: TRBV7-8; d_call: TRBD2; cdr3_nt: TGTGCCAGCAGCTTAGTCGGGACTAGCGGGTTCACAGATACGCAGTATTTT; cdr3_aa: CASSLVGTSGFTDTQYF
clone_size: -; j_call: TRBJ1-3; v_call: TRBV11-3; d_call: -; cdr3_nt: TGTGCCAGCAGCGGCCGAACGTCCACCATATATTTT; cdr3_aa: CASSGRTSTIYF
clone_size: -; j_call: TRBJ2-3; v_call: TRBV10-3; d_call: TRBD2; cdr3_nt: TGTGCCATCATGACTAGCGGCGGAGCAGATACGCAGTATTTT; cdr3_aa: CAIMTSGGADTQYF
clone_size: -; j_call: TRBJ1-2; v_call: TRBV4-3; d_call: -; cdr3_nt: TGCGCCAGCAGCCAAGAGGGCGGGGGGGGTAACTATGGCTACACCTTC; cdr3_aa: CASSQEGGGGNYGYTF
clone_size: -; j_call: TRBJ1-5; v_call: TRBV30; d_call: -; cdr3_nt: TGTGCCTGGAGTTCAGGGCAGGGCAGCAATCAGCCCCAGCATTTT; cdr3_aa: CAWSSGQGSNQPQHF
clone_size: -; j_call: TRBJ1-1; v_call: TRBV5-4; d_call: -; cdr3_nt: TGTGCCAGCAGCTTGGCCCCCAGGGTGAACACTGAAGCTTTCTTT; cdr3_aa: CASSLAPRVNTEAFF
clone_size: -; j_call: TRBJ2-3; v_call: TRBV5-6; d_call: TRBD1; cdr3_nt: TGTGCCAGCAGCTTTAGACAGGGCGCAGATACGCAGTATTTT; cdr3_aa: CASSFRQGADTQYF
clone_size: -; j_call: TRBJ1-2; v_call: TRBV28; d_call: -; cdr3_nt: TGTGCCAGCAGTTCAGGGTTCCCGAGCTACACCTTC; cdr3_aa: CASSSGFPSYTF
clone_size: -; j_call: TRBJ2-3; v_call: TRBV19; d_call: -; cdr3_nt: TGTGCCAGCGGAGACAGCTACACAGATACGCAGTATTTT; cdr3_aa: CASGDSYTDTQYF
clone_size: -; j_call: TRBJ1-6; v_call: TRBV4-2; d_call: -; cdr3_nt: TGTGCCAGCAGCCCTATTTCGGATTCACCCCTCCACTTT; cdr3_aa: CASSPISDSPLHF
clone_size: -; j_call: TRBJ1-4; v_call: TRBV7-2; d_call: -; cdr3_nt: TGTGCCAGCAGCACCATGACAGCTTTTAATGAAAAACTGTTTTTT; cdr3_aa: CASSTMTAFNEKLFF
clone_size: -; j_call: TRBJ2-1; v_call: TRBV20-1; d_call: TRBD2; cdr3_nt: TGCAGTGCCCCCTTGGTAGCGGGACAGTTCTTC; cdr3_aa: CSAPLVAGQFF
clone_size: -; j_call: TRBJ2-3; v_call: TRBV20-1; d_call: -; cdr3_nt: TGCAGCTTCGGGGAGGATACGCAGTATTTT; cdr3_aa: CSFGEDTQYF
clone_size: -; j_call: TRBJ2-3; v_call: TRBV6-1; d_call: -; cdr3_nt: TGTGCCAGCAGTGAATATCGTAGATCTACGCAGTATTTT; cdr3_aa: CASSEYRRSTQYF
clone_size: -; j_call: TRBJ2-3; v_call: TRBV5-1; d_call: -; cdr3_nt: TGCGCCAGCAGCTTGGAGCTGATTAGCACAGATACGCAGTATTTT; cdr3_aa: CASSLELISTDTQYF
clone_size: -; j_call: TRBJ1-2; v_call: TRBV29-1; d_call: -; cdr3_nt: TGCAGCGTTGAAGCGGGTGATGACTATGGCTACACCTTC; cdr3_aa: CSVEAGDDYGYTF
clone_size: -; j_call: TRBJ2-2; v_call: TRBV10-3; d_call: TRBD1; cdr3_nt: TGTGCCACCGGGGAGAGGGGGCTGAACACCGGGGAGCTGTTTTTT; cdr3_aa: CATGERGLNTGELFF
clone_size: once; j_call: TRBJ1-1; v_call: TRBV30; d_call: TRBD1; cdr3_nt: TGTGCCGCCACTCGGGACAGCAGTTCTGAAGCTTTCTTT; cdr3_aa: CAATRDSSSEAFF
clone_size: -; j_call: TRBJ2-3; v_call: TRBV9; d_call: -; cdr3_nt: TGTGCCAGCAGCGAGGGGCTAGGGCTGGCAGATACGCAGTATTTT; cdr3_aa: CASSEGLGLADTQYF
clone_size: -; j_call: TRBJ2-1; v_call: TRBV19; d_call: -; cdr3_nt: TGTGCCAGTACCTTTAAGGGGGTAGAGGATGAGCAGTTCTTC; cdr3_aa: CASTFKGVEDEQFF
clone_size: -; j_call: TRBJ2-5; v_call: TRBV7-3; d_call: -; cdr3_nt: TGTGCCAGCAGCTCAGGGCCAGAGGAGACCCAGTACTTC; cdr3_aa: CASSSGPEETQYF
clone_size: -; j_call: TRBJ2-7; v_call: TRBV5-1; d_call: -; cdr3_nt: TGCGCCAACAGCATCTCTCCGGGACGCGGGAACGAGCAGTACTTC; cdr3_aa: CANSISPGRGNEQYF
clone_size: -; j_call: TRBJ1-1; v_call: TRBV15; d_call: -; cdr3_nt: TGTGCCACCAGCAGAGATATGAACACTGAAGCTTTCTTT; cdr3_aa: CATSRDMNTEAFF
clone_size: -; j_call: TRBJ1-2; v_call: TRBV20-1; d_call: -; cdr3_nt: TGCAGTGCTAGTCCCCAGGGGAACTATGGCTACACCTTC; cdr3_aa: CSASPQGNYGYTF
clone_size: -; j_call: TRBJ2-3; v_call: TRBV4-2; d_call: -; cdr3_nt: TGTGCCAGCAGCCAGGCCGGACTTAGCACAGATACGCAGTATTTT; cdr3_aa: CASSQAGLSTDTQYF